Sequencing of this T cell receptor (beta chain) was carried out in a study of T cell responses to AZD1222 COVID-19 vaccine. Trimming stripped 0 bases from V and 8 bases from J, with 13 bases between. Germline assignment: CDR1 MGHDK and CDR2 SYGVNS. The CDR3 sequence is 14 residues long. Clones were sequenced by immunoSEQ multiplex PCR, and TCRdb holds only the in-frame ones, with some missing. Among more than 100,000 clones, 75% to 90% were seen once, and the ten largest hold around 2.5%. This receptor was obtained from an adult who received the AZD1222 COVID-19 vaccine. The chain couples TRBV25-1 to TRBJ1-2, with D tentatively TRBD1 (5 bases). The sample in question was peripheral blood, obtained 28 days after the second AZD1222 dose. CDR3 protein: CASSEYWGNWGYTF. In nucleotides, the CDR3 is TGTGCCAGCAGTGAATATTGGGGGAATTGGGGCTACACCTTC.